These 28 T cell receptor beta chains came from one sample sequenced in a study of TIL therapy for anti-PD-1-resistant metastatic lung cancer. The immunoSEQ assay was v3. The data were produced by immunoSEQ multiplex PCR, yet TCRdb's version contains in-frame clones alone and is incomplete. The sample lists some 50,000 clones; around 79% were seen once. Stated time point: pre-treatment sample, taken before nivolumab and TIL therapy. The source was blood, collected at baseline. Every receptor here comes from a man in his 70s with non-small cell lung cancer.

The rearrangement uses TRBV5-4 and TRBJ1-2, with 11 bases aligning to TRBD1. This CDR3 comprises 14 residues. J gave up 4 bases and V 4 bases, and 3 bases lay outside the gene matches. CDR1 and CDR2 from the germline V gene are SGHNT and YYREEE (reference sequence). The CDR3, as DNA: TGTGCCAGCAGCGGAGGGACAGGGGGCTATGGCTACACCTTC. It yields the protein CASSGGTGGYGYTF.

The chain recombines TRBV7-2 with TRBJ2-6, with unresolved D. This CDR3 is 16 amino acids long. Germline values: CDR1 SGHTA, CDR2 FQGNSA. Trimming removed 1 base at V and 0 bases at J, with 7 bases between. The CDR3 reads CASSLGRISGANVLTF. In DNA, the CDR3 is TGTGCCAGCAGCTTAGGACGGATCTCTGGGGCCAACGTCCTGACTTTC.

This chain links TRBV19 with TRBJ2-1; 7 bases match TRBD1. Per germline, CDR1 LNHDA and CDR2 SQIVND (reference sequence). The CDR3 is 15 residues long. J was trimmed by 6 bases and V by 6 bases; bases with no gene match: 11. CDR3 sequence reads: CASSLREGQFNEQFF. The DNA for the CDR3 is TGTGCCAGTAGCCTGAGAGAGGGACAGTTCAATGAGCAGTTCTTC.

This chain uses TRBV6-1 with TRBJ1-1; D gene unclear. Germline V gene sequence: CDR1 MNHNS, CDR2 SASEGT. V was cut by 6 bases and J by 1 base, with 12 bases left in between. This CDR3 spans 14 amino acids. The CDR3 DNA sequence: TGTGCCAGCAGGGAGCCAACCCCGAACACTGAAGCTTTCTTT. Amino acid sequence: CASREPTPNTEAFF.

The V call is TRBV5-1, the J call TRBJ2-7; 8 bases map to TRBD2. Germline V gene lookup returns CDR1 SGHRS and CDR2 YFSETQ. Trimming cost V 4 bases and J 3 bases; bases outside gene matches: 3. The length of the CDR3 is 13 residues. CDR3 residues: CASSTRGGYEQYF. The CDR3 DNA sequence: TGCGCCAGCAGCACTCGGGGGGGCTACGAGCAGTACTTC.

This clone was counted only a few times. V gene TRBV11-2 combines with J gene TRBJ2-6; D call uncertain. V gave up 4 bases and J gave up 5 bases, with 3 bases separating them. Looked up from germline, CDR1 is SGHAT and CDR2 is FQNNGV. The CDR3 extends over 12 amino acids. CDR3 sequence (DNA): TGTGCCAGCAGCTCGTGGGCCAACGTCCTGACTTTC. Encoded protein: CASSSWANVLTF.

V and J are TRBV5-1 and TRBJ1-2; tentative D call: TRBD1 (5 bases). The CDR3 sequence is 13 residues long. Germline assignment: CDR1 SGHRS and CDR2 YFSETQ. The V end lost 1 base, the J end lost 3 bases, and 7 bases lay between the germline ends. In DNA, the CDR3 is TGCGCCAGCAGCTTGCAGGGAGACTATGGCTACACCTTC. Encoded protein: CASSLQGDYGYTF.

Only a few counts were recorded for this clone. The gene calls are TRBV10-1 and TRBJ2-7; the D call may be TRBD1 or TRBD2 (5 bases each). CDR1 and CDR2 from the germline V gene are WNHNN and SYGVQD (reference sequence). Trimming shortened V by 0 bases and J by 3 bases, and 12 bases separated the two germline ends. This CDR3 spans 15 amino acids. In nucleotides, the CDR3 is TGCGCCAGCAGTGAGTCGATCGGGGCCTACTACGAGCAGTACTTC. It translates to CASSESIGAYYEQYF.

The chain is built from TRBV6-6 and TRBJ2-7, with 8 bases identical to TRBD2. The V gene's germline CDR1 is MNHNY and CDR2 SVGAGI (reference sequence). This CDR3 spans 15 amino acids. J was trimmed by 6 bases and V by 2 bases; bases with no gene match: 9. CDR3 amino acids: CASSYTAGGDREQYF. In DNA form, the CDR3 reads TGTGCCAGCAGTTACACTGCGGGAGGCGACCGCGAGCAGTACTTC.

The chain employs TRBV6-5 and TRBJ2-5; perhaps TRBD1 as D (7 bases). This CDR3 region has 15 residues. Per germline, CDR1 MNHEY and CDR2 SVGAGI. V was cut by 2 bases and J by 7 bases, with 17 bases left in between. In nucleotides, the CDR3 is TGTGCCAGCAGTTACCAAGGCCAGGGGGGAGGGACCCAGTACTTC. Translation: CASSYQGQGGGTQYF.

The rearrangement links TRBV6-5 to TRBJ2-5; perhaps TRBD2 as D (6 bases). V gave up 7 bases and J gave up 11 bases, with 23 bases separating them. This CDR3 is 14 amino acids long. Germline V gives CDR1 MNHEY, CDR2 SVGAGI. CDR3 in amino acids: CASTPRGGTWEQYF. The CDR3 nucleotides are TGTGCCAGCACCCCACGAGGCGGGACTTGGGAGCAGTACTTC.

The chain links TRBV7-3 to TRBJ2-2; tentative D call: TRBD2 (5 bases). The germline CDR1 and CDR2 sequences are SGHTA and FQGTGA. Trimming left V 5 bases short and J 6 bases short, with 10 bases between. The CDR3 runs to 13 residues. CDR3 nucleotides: TGTGCCAGCAGCAGATCTAGCTCCGGGGAGCTGTTTTTT. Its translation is CASSRSSSGELFF.

The CDR3 here is CAWSERDEAFF. In DNA form, the CDR3 reads TGTGCCTGGAGTGAGAGGGATGAAGCTTTCTTT. The genes are TRBV30 and TRBJ1-1, with D uncertain. The CDR3 consists of 11 residues. V dropped 1 base and J dropped 7 bases, with 7 bases sitting between them. From germline, CDR1 is GTSNPN and CDR2 SVGIG (reference sequence).

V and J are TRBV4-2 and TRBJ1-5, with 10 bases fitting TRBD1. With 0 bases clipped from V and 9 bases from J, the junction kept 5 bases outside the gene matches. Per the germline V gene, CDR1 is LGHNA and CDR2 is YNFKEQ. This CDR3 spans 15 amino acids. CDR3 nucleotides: TGTGCCAGCAGCCAAGATAGGGACAGGGGCCGGCCCCAGCATTTT. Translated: CASSQDRDRGRPQHF.

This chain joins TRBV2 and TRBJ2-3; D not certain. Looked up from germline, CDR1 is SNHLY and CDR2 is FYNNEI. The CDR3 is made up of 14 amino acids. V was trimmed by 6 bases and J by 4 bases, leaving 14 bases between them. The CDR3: CASSLSLWADTQYF. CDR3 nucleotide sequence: TGTGCCAGCAGCCTCTCTTTATGGGCAGATACGCAGTATTTT.

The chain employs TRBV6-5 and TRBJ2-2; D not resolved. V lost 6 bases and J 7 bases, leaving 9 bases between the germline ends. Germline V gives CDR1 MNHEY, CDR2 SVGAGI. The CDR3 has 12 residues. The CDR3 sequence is CASSHSGGELFF. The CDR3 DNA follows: TGTGCCAGCAGCCATAGTGGCGGGGAGCTGTTTTTT.

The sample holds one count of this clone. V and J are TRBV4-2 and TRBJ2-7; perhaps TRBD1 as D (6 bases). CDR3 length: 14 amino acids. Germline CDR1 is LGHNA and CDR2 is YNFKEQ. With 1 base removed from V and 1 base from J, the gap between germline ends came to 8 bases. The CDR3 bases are TGTGCCAGCAGCCAAGGGGACAATTCCTACGAGCAGTACTTC. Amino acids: CASSQGDNSYEQYF.

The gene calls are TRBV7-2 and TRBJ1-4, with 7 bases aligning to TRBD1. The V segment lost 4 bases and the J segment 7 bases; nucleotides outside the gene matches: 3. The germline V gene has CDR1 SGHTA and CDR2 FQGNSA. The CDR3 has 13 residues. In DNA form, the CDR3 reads TGTGCCAGCAGCTCGGGACAGCCTGAAAAACTGTTTTTT. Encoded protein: CASSSGQPEKLFF.

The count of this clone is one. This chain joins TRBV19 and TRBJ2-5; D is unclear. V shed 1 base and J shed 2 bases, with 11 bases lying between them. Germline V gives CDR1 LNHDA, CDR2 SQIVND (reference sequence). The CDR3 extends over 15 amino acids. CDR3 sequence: CASSIGVDRQETQYF. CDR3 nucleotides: TGTGCCAGTAGTATAGGGGTGGACCGTCAAGAGACCCAGTACTTC.

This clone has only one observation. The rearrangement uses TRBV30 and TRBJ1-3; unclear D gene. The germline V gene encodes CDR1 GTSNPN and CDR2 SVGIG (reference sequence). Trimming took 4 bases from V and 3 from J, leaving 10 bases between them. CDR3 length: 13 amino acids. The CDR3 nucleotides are TGTGCCTGGAATCCCTGGGATGGAAACACCATATATTTT. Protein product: CAWNPWDGNTIYF.

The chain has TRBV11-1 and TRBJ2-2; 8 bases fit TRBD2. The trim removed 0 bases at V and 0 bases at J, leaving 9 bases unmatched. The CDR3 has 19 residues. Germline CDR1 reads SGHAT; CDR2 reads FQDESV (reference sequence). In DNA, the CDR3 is TGTGCCAGCAGCTTAGCGACCGGGGCGGGAGGCACGAACACCGGGGAGCTGTTTTTT. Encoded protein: CASSLATGAGGTNTGELFF.

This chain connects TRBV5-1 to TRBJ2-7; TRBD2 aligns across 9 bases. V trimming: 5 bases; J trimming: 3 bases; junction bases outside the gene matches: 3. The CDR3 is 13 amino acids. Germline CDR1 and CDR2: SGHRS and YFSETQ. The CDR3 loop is CASSPSGNYEQYF. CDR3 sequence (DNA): TGCGCCAGCAGTCCTAGCGGGAACTACGAGCAGTACTTC.

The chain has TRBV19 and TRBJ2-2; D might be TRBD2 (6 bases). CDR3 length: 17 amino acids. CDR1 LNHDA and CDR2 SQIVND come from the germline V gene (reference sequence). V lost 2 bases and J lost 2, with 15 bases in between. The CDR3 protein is CASSIIGLQQNTGELFF. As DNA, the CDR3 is TGTGCCAGTAGTATAATCGGACTACAACAAAACACCGGGGAGCTGTTTTTT.

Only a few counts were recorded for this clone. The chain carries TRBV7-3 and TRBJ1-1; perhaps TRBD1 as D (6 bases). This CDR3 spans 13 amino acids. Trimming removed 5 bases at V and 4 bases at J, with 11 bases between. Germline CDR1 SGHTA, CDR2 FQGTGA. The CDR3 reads CASSPRTATEAFF. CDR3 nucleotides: TGTGCCAGCAGCCCCCGGACAGCCACTGAAGCTTTCTTT.

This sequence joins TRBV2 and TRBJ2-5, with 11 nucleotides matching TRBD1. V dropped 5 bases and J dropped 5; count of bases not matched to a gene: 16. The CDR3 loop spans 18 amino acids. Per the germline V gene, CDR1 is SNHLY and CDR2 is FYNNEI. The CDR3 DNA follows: TGTGCCAGCAGTTCCAGGGGGTGGGACAGGGGGTCGAGGGAGACCCAGTACTTC. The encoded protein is CASSSRGWDRGSRETQYF.

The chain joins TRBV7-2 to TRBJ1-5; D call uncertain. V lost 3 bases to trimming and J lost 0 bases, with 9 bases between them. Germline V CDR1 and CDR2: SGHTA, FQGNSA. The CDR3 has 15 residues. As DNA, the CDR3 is TGTGCCAGCAGCTTCCAGATGGGTAGCAATCAGCCCCAGCATTTT. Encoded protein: CASSFQMGSNQPQHF.

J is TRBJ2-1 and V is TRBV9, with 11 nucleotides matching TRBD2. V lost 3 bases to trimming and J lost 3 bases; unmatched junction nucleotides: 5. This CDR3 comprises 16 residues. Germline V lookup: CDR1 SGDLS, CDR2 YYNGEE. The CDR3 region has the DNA TGTGCCAGCAGCGCAGCGACTAGCGGGATCTACAATGAGCAGTTCTTC. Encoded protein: CASSAATSGIYNEQFF. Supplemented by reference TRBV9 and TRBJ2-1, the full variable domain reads DSGVTQTPKHLITATGQRVTLRCSPRSGDLSVYWYQQSLDQGLQFLIQYYNGEERAKGNILERFSAQQFPDLHSELNLSSLELGDSALYFCASSAATSGIYNEQFFGPGTRLTVL.

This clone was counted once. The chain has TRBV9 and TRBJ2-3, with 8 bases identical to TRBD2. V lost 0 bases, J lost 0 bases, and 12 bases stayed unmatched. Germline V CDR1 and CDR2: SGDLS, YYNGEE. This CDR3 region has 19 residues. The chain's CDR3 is CASSVGNSGNLRSTDTQYF. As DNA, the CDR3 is TGTGCCAGCAGCGTAGGGAATAGCGGGAATCTCCGAAGCACAGATACGCAGTATTTT.